This T cell receptor (beta chain) originates from a study of shared clonotypes between healthy human individuals. Study observations and caveats: The expectation was that sequencing depth would affect clonotype sharing among donors. In a handful of donors, roughly 5.2% of naive CD4 clonotypes appeared in common.

About this clone: What it recognizes is unknown. Other DNA sequences from this sample encode an identical CDR3 as well.

Trimming stripped 0 bases from V and 2 bases from J, with 8 bases between. The germline V gene has CDR1 SGHKS and CDR2 YYEKEE (reference sequence). The CDR3 covers 14 residues. Measured with immunoSEQ multiplex PCR; TCRdb has only the in-frame clones, and not every one. Found here are 850,000 to 1,200,000 clones, around 75% of them singletons; the top ten hold 1.5%. This chain connects TRBV5-5 to TRBJ2-5; the D is unclear. The sequenced material came from memory CD4+ T cells sorted from blood. Subset denoted: CD45RA-negative fraction. This receptor was obtained from a man younger than 35 in good health. The CDR3 here is CASSLVGVQETQYF. The CDR3, as DNA: TGTGCCAGCAGCTTGGTCGGCGTTCAAGAGACCCAGTACTTC.